This T cell receptor beta chain came from a study of T cells in localized non-small cell lung cancer. General study results and limits: Owing to sequencing of a solitary tumor region, heterogeneity cannot be discounted. Maximal T cell clonality occurred in uninvolved adjacent lung, with tumor ranking below it.

Assay used: immunoSEQ multiplex PCR; TCRdb lists only in-frame clones, some missing. The table includes over 25,000 clones, roughly 78% detected once. With regard to this clone: Antigen unknown.

The CDR3 is made up of 15 amino acids. Germline CDR1 is MNHEY and CDR2 is SVGAGI. This material consisted of peripheral blood, taken before any cancer treatment. The rearrangement uses TRBV6-5 and TRBJ2-5, with a tentative D call TRBD1 (5 bases). The J call may be wrong; the DNA end is better matched by TRBJ2-7. The sequence derives from an older male donor with stage III squamous cell lung carcinoma. CDR3 bases: TGTGCCAGCAGTTACTCAGGGGAAGGGCACTACGAGCAGTACTTC. It specifies CASSYSGEGHYEQYF.